Following are 21 T cell receptor beta chains from one sample sequenced in a study of patients and donors after allogeneic stem cell transplantation. Each CDR3 protein gets one entry after TCRdb re-called the RT-PCR reads with MiXCR. This sample carries around 17,000 distinct CDR3 sequences, about 30% of them seen once, and the ten largest clones take more than 30%. The sequenced sample consisted of blood, either unsorted or a sorted T cell fraction (not recorded which). These receptors came from a human donor who was either an allogeneic HSCT recipient or a stem cell or donor lymphocyte infusion donor (not recorded which). It is not recorded whose cells these are; they may come from a transplant donor.

The rearrangement uses TRBV5-4 and TRBJ2-7; D perhaps matches TRBD1 (5 bases). V lost 0 bases, J lost 4 bases, and 11 bases lay in between. CDR3 length equals 14 residues. CDR1 and CDR2 from the germline V gene are SGHNT and YYREEE (reference sequence). Here the CDR3 reads CASSLGDSLYEQYF. DNA of the CDR3: TGTGCCAGCAGCTTGGGAGACAGCTTATACGAGCAGTACTTC.

The chain has TRBV7-9 and TRBJ1-2; 9 nucleotides align to TRBD1. CDR3 size: 18 residues. The germline CDR1 and CDR2 sequences are SEHNR and FQNEAQ (reference sequence). Unmatched junction bases numbered 11, after V lost 2 bases and J lost 1 base. CDR3 DNA: TGTGCCAGCAGCTTAACTGGGACAGGGTTTCCTTTTAACTATGGCTACACCTTC. Translating gives CASSLTGTGFPFNYGYTF.

Only a few counts were recorded for this clonotype. CDR3 sequence reads: CASSVADRGHYGYTF. The CDR3 region has the DNA TGTGCCAGCAGCGTAGCCGACAGGGGTCACTATGGCTACACCTTC. The gene calls are TRBV9 and TRBJ1-2, with 8 nucleotides matching TRBD1. This CDR3 region has 15 residues. J gave up 3 bases and V 0 bases, and 4 bases lay outside the gene matches. Germline V gene sequence: CDR1 SGDLS, CDR2 YYNGEE.

The rearrangement links TRBV18 to TRBJ1-5; D gene unclear. Germline values: CDR1 KGHSH, CDR2 LQKENI. The germline V and J ends were trimmed by 3 bases and 6 bases, with 6 bases remaining between them. The CDR3 sequence is 12 residues long. This chain's CDR3 is CASSPWGQPQHF. DNA for the CDR3: TGTGCCAGCTCACCTTGGGGTCAGCCCCAGCATTTT.

This clonotype was detected only a few times. The chain employs TRBV28 and TRBJ1-5, with TRBD1 matching over 9 bases. This CDR3 has 14 amino acids. The junction had 8 bases not matched to a gene; V was cut back by 7 bases and J by 7 bases. Germline CDR1 reads MDHEN; CDR2 reads SYDVKM. The CDR3 region has the DNA TGTGCCAGCACCTTCCGGGACAGGGAACAGCCCCAGCATTTT. Translation gives CASTFRDREQPQHF.

J is TRBJ1-1 and V is TRBV6-1; D gene unclear. V was shortened by 11 bases and J by 0 bases, with 13 bases between the two germline ends. Germline V gene sequence: CDR1 MNHNS, CDR2 SASEGT. The CDR3 covers 13 residues. CDR3 DNA sequence: TGTGCCTCAACCGGGCCGTTGAACACTGAAGCTTTCTTT. This gives the protein CASTGPLNTEAFF.

The V gene is TRBV6-5, the J gene TRBJ1-6, with TRBD1 as a possible D gene (5 bases). The germline V gene has CDR1 MNHEY and CDR2 SVGAGI. V lost 6 bases and J lost 1, with 7 bases in between. The CDR3 is 14 residues long. CDR3 nucleotides: TGTGCCAGCAGGGGGGAGTCCTATAATTCACCCCTCCACTTT. This codes for CASRGESYNSPLHF.

This clonotype was counted between two and nine times. This chain links TRBV12-3 or TRBV12-4 with TRBJ1-1, with a tentative D call TRBD1 (5 bases). Trimming removed 3 bases from V and 1 base from J, with 9 bases in between. This CDR3 is 14 amino acids long. This CDR3 is CASSFQTENTEAFF. As DNA, the CDR3 is TGTGCCAGCAGTTTCCAGACAGAGAACACTGAAGCTTTCTTT.

The J gene is TRBJ1-1, the V gene TRBV6-2 or TRBV6-3; possibly TRBD1 for D (5 bases). V was clipped by 6 bases and J by 5 bases, with 10 bases between them. This CDR3 comprises 12 residues. Germline CDR1 is MNHEY and CDR2 is SVGEGT. The CDR3 is CASSRGRTEAFF. CDR3 sequence (DNA): TGTGCCAGCAGCCGGGGACGTACTGAAGCTTTCTTT.

The chain uses TRBV5-5 and TRBJ2-3, with D possibly TRBD1 on 5 matching bases. V was trimmed by 0 bases and J by 5 bases, leaving 19 bases between them. Germline V gene lookup returns CDR1 SGHKS and CDR2 YYEKEE (reference sequence). The CDR3 has 17 amino acids. DNA of the CDR3: TGTGCCAGCAGCTTGGGATGGCCAGGGCTGCTCCGAGATACGCAGTATTTT. Its protein product is CASSLGWPGLLRDTQYF.

The chain recombines TRBV7-9 with TRBJ2-7, with a weak D call TRBD2 (7 bases). The V and J ends lost 5 bases and 2 bases respectively, with 19 bases between them. The germline CDR1 and CDR2 sequences are SEHNR and FQNEAQ (reference sequence). The CDR3 loop spans 16 amino acids. The DNA of the CDR3 is TGTGCCAGCAGCGCAACAGGGCGGCTAGCGGCCTACGAGCAGTACTTC. Protein sequence: CASSATGRLAAYEQYF.

This clonotype has a handful of counts. The chain joins TRBV7-8 to TRBJ1-5, with 8 bases matching TRBD1. The V gene end was trimmed by 5 bases and the J gene end by 0 bases; junction bases not matched to a gene: 12. CDR3 length equals 18 residues. Germline CDR1 SGHVS, CDR2 FQNEAQ. This chain's CDR3 is CASSPGQGGRYSNQPQHF. Written as DNA, the CDR3 is TGTGCCAGCAGCCCCGGACAGGGAGGGAGATATAGCAATCAGCCCCAGCATTTT.

The sample holds many counts of this clonotype. This rearrangement joins TRBV7-9 to TRBJ2-3; 8 nucleotides align to TRBD2. The CDR3 extends over 14 amino acids. Trimming removed 2 bases from V and 4 bases from J; junction bases left unmatched: 2. CDR1 and CDR2 from the germline V gene are SEHNR and FQNEAQ (reference sequence). DNA for the CDR3: TGTGCCAGCAGCTTAACGGGGGGGGCAGATACGCAGTATTTT. This sequence encodes CASSLTGGADTQYF.

The V call is TRBV12-3 or TRBV12-4, the J call TRBJ2-7; the D gene is possibly TRBD2 (5 bases). Deletions cut 3 bases from V and 7 bases from J, with 19 bases between. CDR3 length equals 15 residues. The CDR3 reads CASSLKPEGSREQYF. CDR3 sequence (DNA): TGTGCCAGCAGTTTGAAGCCCGAGGGCAGTCGGGAGCAGTACTTC.

V gene TRBV10-3 combines with J gene TRBJ2-7; TRBD1 aligns across 9 bases. The germline V gene has CDR1 ENHRY and CDR2 SYGVKD. The V segment lost 11 bases and the J segment 3 bases; nucleotides outside the gene matches: 5. CDR3 length: 12 residues. The CDR3, as DNA: TGTGCCGTGGGACAGGGAGGCTACGAGCAGTACTTC. It specifies CAVGQGGYEQYF.

This clonotype was counted a few times. This chain joins TRBV5-1 and TRBJ1-1; tentative D call: TRBD1 (5 bases). The length of the CDR3 is 14 residues. CDR1 is SGHRS and CDR2 is YFSETQ in the germline V gene. The germline V and J ends were trimmed by 0 bases and 4 bases, with 10 bases remaining between them. CDR3 in DNA: TGCGCCAGCAGCTTGGCGTCTGGGGGCACTGAAGCTTTCTTT. It translates to CASSLASGGTEAFF.

The chain has TRBV7-9 and TRBJ1-1; 8 bases agree with TRBD1. The trim removed 0 bases at V and 3 bases at J, leaving 6 bases unmatched. This CDR3 comprises 16 residues. Germline V gene data show CDR1 as SEHNR and CDR2 as FQNEAQ (reference sequence). CDR3 in amino acids: CASSLAQGAFHTEAFF. CDR3 bases: TGTGCCAGCAGCTTAGCCCAGGGGGCTTTCCACACTGAAGCTTTCTTT.

The rearrangement uses TRBV5-1 and TRBJ2-3; TRBD1 aligns across 7 bases. Unmatched junction bases numbered 14, after V lost 0 bases and J lost 1 base. Germline V gives CDR1 SGHRS, CDR2 YFSETQ. The CDR3 is 19 amino acids. The CDR3: CASSLAVGTAHYGTDTQYF. DNA of the CDR3: TGCGCCAGCAGCTTGGCCGTGGGGACAGCTCACTACGGCACAGATACGCAGTATTTT.

This clonotype was recorded a few times. The CDR3 sequence: CASRMTGPEQYF. Written as DNA, the CDR3 is TGTGCCAGCAGGATGACAGGGCCCGAGCAGTACTTC. V and J are TRBV5-5 and TRBJ2-7; 7 nucleotides agree with TRBD1. Germline CDR1 is SGHKS and CDR2 is YYEKEE (reference sequence). This CDR3 contains 12 residues. With V trimmed by 5 bases and J by 6 bases, 5 bases remained unmatched.

V and J are TRBV18 and TRBJ1-3, with no clear D. Trimming pared 5 bases from V and 0 bases from J, leaving 8 bases between. Germline assignment: CDR1 KGHSH and CDR2 LQKENI. The CDR3 spans 14 residues. The CDR3 region is CASSGQRSGNTIYF. The CDR3 DNA sequence: TGTGCCAGCTCAGGCCAACGCTCTGGAAACACCATATATTTT.

This rearrangement joins TRBV7-6 to TRBJ2-1; TRBD1 matches at 9 bases. V lost 4 bases to trimming and J lost 6 bases; unmatched junction nucleotides: 7. The CDR3 is 15 amino acids. The germline V gene encodes CDR1 SGHVS and CDR2 FNYEAQ. The CDR3 protein is CASSSQGAQGNEQFF. CDR3 in DNA: TGTGCCAGCAGCTCACAGGGGGCGCAGGGCAATGAGCAGTTCTTC. The full variable domain, in which reference TRBV7-6 and TRBJ2-1 provide the parts outside the CDR3, is GAGVSQSPRYKVTKRGQDVALRCDPISGHVSLYWYRQALGQGPEFLTYFNYEAQQDKSGLPNDRFSAERPEGSISTLTIQRTEQRDSAMYRCASSSQGAQGNEQFFGPGTRLTVL.